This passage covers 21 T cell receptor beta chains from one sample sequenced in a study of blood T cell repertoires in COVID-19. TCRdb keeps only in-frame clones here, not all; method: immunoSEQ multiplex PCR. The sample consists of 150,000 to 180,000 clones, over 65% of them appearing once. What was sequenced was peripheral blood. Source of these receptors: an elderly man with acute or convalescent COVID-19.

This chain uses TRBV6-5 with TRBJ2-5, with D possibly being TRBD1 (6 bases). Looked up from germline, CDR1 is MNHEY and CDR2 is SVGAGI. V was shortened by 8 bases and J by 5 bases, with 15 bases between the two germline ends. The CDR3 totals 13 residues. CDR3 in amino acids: CASARQGSETQYF. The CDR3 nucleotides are TGTGCCAGCGCACGTCAGGGGTCGGAGACCCAGTACTTC.

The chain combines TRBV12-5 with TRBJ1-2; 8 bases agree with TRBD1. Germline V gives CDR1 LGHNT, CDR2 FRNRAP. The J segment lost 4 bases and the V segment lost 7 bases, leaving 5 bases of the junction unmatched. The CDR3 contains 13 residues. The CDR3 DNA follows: TGTGCTAGTGCCCCGGGACAGGTCTATGGCTACACCTTC. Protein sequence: CASAPGQVYGYTF.

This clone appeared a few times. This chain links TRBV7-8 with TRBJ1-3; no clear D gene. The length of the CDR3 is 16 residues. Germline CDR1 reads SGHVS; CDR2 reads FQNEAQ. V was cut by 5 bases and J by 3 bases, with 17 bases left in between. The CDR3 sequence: CASSKDEGLVGNTIYF. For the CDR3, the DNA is TGTGCCAGCAGCAAAGACGAGGGATTGGTTGGAAACACCATATATTTT.

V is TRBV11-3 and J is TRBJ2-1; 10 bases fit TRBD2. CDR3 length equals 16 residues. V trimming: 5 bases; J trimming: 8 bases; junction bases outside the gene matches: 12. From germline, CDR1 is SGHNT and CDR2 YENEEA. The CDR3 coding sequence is TGTGCCAGCAGCGCACGACTAGCGGGTCTTCTGGATGAGCAGTTCTTC. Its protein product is CASSARLAGLLDEQFF.

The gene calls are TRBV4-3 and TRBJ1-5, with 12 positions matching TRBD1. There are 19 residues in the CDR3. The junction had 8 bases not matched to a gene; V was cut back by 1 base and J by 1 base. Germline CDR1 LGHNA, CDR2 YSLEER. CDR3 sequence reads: CASSQGLGTGGRSNQPQHF. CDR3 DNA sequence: TGCGCCAGCAGCCAAGGTTTGGGGACAGGGGGCAGGAGCAATCAGCCCCAGCATTTT.

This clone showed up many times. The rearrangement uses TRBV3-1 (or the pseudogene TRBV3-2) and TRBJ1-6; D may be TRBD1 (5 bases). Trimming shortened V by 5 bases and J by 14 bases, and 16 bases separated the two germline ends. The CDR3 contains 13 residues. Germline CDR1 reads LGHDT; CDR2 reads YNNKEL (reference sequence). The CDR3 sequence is CASSGTGIDSLHF. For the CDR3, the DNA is TGTGCCAGCAGCGGGACTGGGATTGATTCCCTCCACTTT.

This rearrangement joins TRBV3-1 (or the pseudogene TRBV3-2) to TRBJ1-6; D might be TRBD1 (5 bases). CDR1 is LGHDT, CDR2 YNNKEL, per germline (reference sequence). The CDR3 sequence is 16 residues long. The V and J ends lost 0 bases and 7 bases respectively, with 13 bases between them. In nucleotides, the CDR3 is TGTGCCAGCAGCCAAGACGGCGGCAGGGTGAATTCACCCCTCCACTTT. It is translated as CASSQDGGRVNSPLHF.

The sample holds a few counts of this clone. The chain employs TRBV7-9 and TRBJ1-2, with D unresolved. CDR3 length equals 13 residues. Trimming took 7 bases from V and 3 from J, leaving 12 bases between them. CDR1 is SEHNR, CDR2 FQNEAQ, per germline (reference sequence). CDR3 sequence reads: CASILSPDYGYTF. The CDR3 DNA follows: TGTGCCAGCATCCTTTCTCCGGACTATGGCTACACCTTC.

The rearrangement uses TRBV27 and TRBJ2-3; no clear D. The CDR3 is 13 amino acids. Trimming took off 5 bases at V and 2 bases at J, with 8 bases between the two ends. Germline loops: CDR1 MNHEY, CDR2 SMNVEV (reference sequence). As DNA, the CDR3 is TGTGCCAGCAGTCTAGAGTTCACAGATACGCAGTATTTT. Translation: CASSLEFTDTQYF.

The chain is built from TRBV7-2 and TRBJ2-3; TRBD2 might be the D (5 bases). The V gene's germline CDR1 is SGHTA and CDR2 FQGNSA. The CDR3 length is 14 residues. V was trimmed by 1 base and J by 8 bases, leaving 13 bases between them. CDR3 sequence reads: CASSLGLPRGTQYF. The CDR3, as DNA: TGTGCCAGCAGCTTAGGACTCCCACGGGGTACGCAGTATTTT.

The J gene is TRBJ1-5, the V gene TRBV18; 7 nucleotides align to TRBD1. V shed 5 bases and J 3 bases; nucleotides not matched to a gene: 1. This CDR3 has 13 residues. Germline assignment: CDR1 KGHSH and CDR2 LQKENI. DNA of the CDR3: TGTGCCAGCTCAGGGACAGACAATCAGCCCCAGCATTTT. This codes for CASSGTDNQPQHF.

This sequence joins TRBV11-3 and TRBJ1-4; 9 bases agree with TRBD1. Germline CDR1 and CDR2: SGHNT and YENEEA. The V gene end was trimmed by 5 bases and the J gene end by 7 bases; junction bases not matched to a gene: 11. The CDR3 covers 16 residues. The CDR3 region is CASSAYTGTGSEKLFF. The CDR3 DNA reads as TGTGCCAGCAGCGCATATACCGGGACAGGGAGTGAAAAACTGTTTTTT.

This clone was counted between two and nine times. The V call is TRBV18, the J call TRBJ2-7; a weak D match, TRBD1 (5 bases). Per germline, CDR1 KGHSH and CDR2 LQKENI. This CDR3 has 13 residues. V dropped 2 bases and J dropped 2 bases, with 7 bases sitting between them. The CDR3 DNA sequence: TGTGCCAGCTCACCAGGACAAACCTACGAGCAGTACGTC. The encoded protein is CASSPGQTYEQYV.

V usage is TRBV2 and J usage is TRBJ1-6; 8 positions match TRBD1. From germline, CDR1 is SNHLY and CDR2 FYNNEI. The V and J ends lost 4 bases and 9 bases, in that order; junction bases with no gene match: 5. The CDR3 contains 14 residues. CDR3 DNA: TGTGCCAGCAGTGCGCCAGGGGGCGGTTCACCCCTCCACTTT. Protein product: CASSAPGGGSPLHF.

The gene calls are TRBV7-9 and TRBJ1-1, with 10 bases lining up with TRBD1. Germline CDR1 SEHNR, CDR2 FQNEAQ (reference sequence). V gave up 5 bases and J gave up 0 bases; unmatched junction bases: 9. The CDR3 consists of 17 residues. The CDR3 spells CASSPLDRGHLNTEAFF. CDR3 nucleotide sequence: TGTGCCAGCAGCCCCCTAGACAGGGGGCATTTGAACACTGAAGCTTTCTTT.

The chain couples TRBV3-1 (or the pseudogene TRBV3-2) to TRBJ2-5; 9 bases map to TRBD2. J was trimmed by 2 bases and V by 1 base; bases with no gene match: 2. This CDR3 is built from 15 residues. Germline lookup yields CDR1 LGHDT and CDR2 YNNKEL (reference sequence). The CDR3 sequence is CASSQASGAQETQYF. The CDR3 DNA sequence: TGTGCCAGCAGCCAAGCTAGCGGGGCTCAAGAGACCCAGTACTTC.

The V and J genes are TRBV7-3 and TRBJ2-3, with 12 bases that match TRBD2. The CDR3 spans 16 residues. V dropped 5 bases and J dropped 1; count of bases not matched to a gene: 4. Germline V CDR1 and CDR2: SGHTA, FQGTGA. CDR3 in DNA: TGTGCCAGCAGCCCTAGCGGGGGGGCTGGCACAGATACGCAGTATTTT. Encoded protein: CASSPSGGAGTDTQYF.

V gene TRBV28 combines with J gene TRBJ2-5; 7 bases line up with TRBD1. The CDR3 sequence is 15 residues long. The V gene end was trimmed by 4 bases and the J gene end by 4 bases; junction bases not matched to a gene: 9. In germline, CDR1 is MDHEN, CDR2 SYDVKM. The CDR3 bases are TGTGCCAGCAGTTACCTAGGACAGGAGATAGAGACCCAGTACTTC. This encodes CASSYLGQEIETQYF.

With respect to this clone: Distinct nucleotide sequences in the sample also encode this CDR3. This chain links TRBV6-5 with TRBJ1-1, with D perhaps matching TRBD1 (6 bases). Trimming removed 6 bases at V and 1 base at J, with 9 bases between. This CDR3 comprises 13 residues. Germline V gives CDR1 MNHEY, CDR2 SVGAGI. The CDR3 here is CASSRTENTEAFF. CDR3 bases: TGTGCCAGCAGCCGGACAGAGAACACTGAAGCTTTCTTT.

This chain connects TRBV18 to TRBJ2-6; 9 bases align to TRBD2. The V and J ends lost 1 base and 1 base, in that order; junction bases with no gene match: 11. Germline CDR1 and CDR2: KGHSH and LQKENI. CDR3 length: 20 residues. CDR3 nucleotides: TGTGCCAGCTCACCACAACTTTTAGAGCGGGGGGTGTCTGGGGCCAACGTCCTGACTTTC. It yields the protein CASSPQLLERGVSGANVLTF.

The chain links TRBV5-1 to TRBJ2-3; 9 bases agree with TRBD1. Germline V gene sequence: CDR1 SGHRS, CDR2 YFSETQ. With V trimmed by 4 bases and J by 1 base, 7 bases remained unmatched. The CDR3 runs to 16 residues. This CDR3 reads CASSPSRDRGTDTQYF. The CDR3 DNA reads TGCGCCAGCAGCCCATCCCGGGACAGGGGCACAGATACGCAGTATTTT.